Shown below are 30 T cell receptor beta chains from a single sample sequenced in a study of technical replicates of blood from four donors. The repertoire was sequenced with immunoSEQ multiplex PCR; TCRdb's copy has only in-frame clones and lacks some. The table has about 88,000 clones, roughly 90% seen once. Sequences were obtained from T cells isolated from PBMCs. The receptors come from a human donor in good health.

This rearrangement joins TRBV4-1 to TRBJ1-5, with D hard to call. From germline, CDR1 is MGHRA and CDR2 YSYEKL. This CDR3 spans 13 amino acids. V lost 0 bases and J lost 5, with 5 bases in between. The CDR3 DNA is TGCGCCAGCAGCCAAGACGCGGATCAGCCCCAGCATTTT. It yields the protein CASSQDADQPQHF.

The rearrangement joins TRBV5-4 to TRBJ2-7; the D gene is possibly TRBD1 (5 bases). From germline, CDR1 is SGHNT and CDR2 YYREEE (reference sequence). Trimming cost V 1 base and J 5 bases, with 10 bases left between them. This CDR3 spans 13 amino acids. The CDR3 DNA sequence: TGTGCCAGCAGCTTGCAGGGTATGGACGAGCAGTACTTC. Translating gives CASSLQGMDEQYF.

This chain connects TRBV2 to TRBJ1-6, with a weak D call TRBD1 (6 bases). The CDR3 has 19 amino acids. CDR1 SNHLY and CDR2 FYNNEI come from the germline V gene. V lost 4 bases to trimming and J lost 0 bases, with 19 bases between them. DNA for the CDR3: TGTGCCAGCAGTGTCGACAGGAGCGTTACCCTCTCCTATAATTCACCCCTCCACTTT. Translation gives CASSVDRSVTLSYNSPLHF.

This rearrangement joins TRBV10-2 to TRBJ2-6, with D perhaps TRBD1 (6 bases). The germline CDR1 and CDR2 sequences are WSHSY and SAAADI. V was shortened by 7 bases and J by 3 bases, with 22 bases between the two germline ends. The CDR3 extends over 18 amino acids. CDR3 in DNA: TGCGCCAGCACAGGGGTCCGCGGGTCGAGAAGTGGGGCCAACGTCCTGACTTTC. Translation gives CASTGVRGSRSGANVLTF.

The chain recombines TRBV13 with TRBJ2-1; D perhaps matches TRBD2 (5 bases). V lost 3 bases and J 5 bases, leaving 11 bases between the germline ends. Germline V lookup: CDR1 PRHDT, CDR2 FYEKMQ (reference sequence). The CDR3 is 14 residues long. CDR3 loop: CASSFPGKNNEQFF. CDR3 in DNA: TGTGCCAGCAGCTTCCCGGGAAAAAACAATGAGCAGTTCTTC.

The genes are TRBV25-1 and TRBJ2-3; the D is unclear. CDR3 size: 13 residues. Trimming removed 10 bases at V and 2 bases at J, with 13 bases between. Germline-derived CDR1 and CDR2 are MGHDK and SYGVNS. The CDR3 loop is CATSYGPTDTQYF. CDR3 DNA sequence: TGTGCCACCTCGTATGGGCCCACAGATACGCAGTATTTT.

The chain recombines TRBV30 with TRBJ2-2; D gene uncertain. The V gene's germline CDR1 is GTSNPN and CDR2 SVGIG (reference sequence). V dropped 1 base and J dropped 6 bases, with 9 bases sitting between them. There are 13 residues in the CDR3. The CDR3 protein is CAWSDYWAGELFF. The DNA for the CDR3 is TGTGCCTGGAGTGACTATTGGGCCGGGGAGCTGTTTTTT.

This chain links TRBV28 with TRBJ2-7; 7 bases fit TRBD1. Unmatched junction bases numbered 7, after V lost 8 bases and J lost 3 bases. This CDR3 region has 13 residues. Looked up from germline, CDR1 is MDHEN and CDR2 is SYDVKM. CDR3 DNA: TGTGCCAGCCAACTACAGGGGAACTACGAGCAGTACTTC. This sequence encodes CASQLQGNYEQYF. The whole variable domain, filled in from reference TRBV28 and TRBJ2-7, reads DVKVTQSSRYLVKRTGEKVFLECVQDMDHENMFWYRQDPGLGLRLIYFSYDVKMKEKGDIPEGYSVSREKKERFSLILESASTNQTSMYLCASQLQGNYEQYFGPGTRLTVT.

This chain uses TRBV19 with TRBJ2-1; 9 nucleotides agree with TRBD1. This CDR3 has 15 amino acids. The germline CDR1 and CDR2 sequences are LNHDA and SQIVND (reference sequence). V dropped 4 bases and J dropped 7; count of bases not matched to a gene: 8. CDR3 protein: CASSKGQGHLNEQFF. CDR3 nucleotide sequence: TGTGCCAGTAGTAAGGGACAGGGACACTTAAATGAGCAGTTCTTC.

The sample holds one count of this clone. The chain has TRBV4-2 and TRBJ2-1; 10 nucleotides match TRBD2. Germline-derived CDR1 and CDR2 are LGHNA and YNFKEQ. V dropped 0 bases and J dropped 8; count of bases not matched to a gene: 7. CDR3 length: 16 residues. As DNA, the CDR3 is TGTGCCAGCAGCCAAGATCCGAGCGGGAGGGTCGATGAGCAGTTCTTC. Translation gives CASSQDPSGRVDEQFF.

The chain couples TRBV4-1 to TRBJ2-3, with D maybe TRBD1 (6 bases). The CDR3 contains 16 residues. Germline-derived CDR1 and CDR2 are MGHRA and YSYEKL. The ends were cut back, 1 base at V and 4 bases at J, with 15 bases in the middle. The CDR3 is CASSQVGGKTADTQYF. DNA for the CDR3: TGCGCCAGCAGCCAAGTAGGGGGTAAAACGGCAGATACGCAGTATTTT.

The chain is built from TRBV21-1 and TRBJ2-1; whether TRBD1, the table's D call, matches the DNA was not checked. TRBV21-1 is marked as a pseudogene. The CDR3 spans 11 residues. This chain's CDR3 is CASRTDSEQFF. The CDR3 region has the DNA TGTGCCAGCAGGACAGACTCTGAGCAGTTCTTC.

V gene TRBV7-9 combines with J gene TRBJ1-2; 9 bases align to TRBD1. Germline V lookup: CDR1 SEHNR, CDR2 FQNEAQ (reference sequence). The junction had 16 bases not matched to a gene; V was cut back by 5 bases and J by 3 bases. The CDR3 runs to 18 residues. CDR3 nucleotide sequence: TGTGCCAGCAGCCGAACTACAGGGGGCGCCCAACATTACTATGGCTACACCTTC. Protein: CASSRTTGGAQHYYGYTF.

The chain carries TRBV11-2 and TRBJ1-6; D is ambiguous. The CDR3 extends over 16 amino acids. The germline V and J ends were trimmed by 0 bases and 6 bases, with 12 bases remaining between them. Germline CDR1 SGHAT, CDR2 FQNNGV. The CDR3 bases are TGTGCCAGCAGCTTAGATGTACTATACCTTAATTCACCCCTCCACTTT. Amino acid sequence: CASSLDVLYLNSPLHF.

This clone was counted a single time. This chain links TRBV5-4 with TRBJ1-2; weak D call: TRBD1 (5 bases). Looked up from germline, CDR1 is SGHNT and CDR2 is YYREEE (reference sequence). This CDR3 region has 14 residues. Trimming pared 5 bases from V and 11 bases from J, leaving 22 bases between. In nucleotides, the CDR3 is TGTGCCAGCAGAAGGGACGGAGGGGTTGTGAGGTACACCTTC. As protein: CASRRDGGVVRYTF.

V gene TRBV18 combines with J gene TRBJ1-4; no definite D call. The CDR3 contains 16 residues. Per the germline V gene, CDR1 is KGHSH and CDR2 is LQKENI. V was trimmed by 3 bases and J by 4 bases, leaving 15 bases between them. The CDR3 DNA follows: TGTGCCAGCTCACCGGTTGGCGGCACCGGTAATGAAAAACTGTTTTTT. This encodes CASSPVGGTGNEKLFF. The full variable domain, with the rest looked up from reference TRBV18 and TRBJ1-4, is NAGVMQNPRHLVRRRGQEARLRCSPMKGHSHVYWYRQLPEEGLKFMVYLQKENIIDESGMPKERFSAEFPKEGPSILRIQQVVRGDSAAYFCASSPVGGTGNEKLFFGSGTQLSVL.

The CDR3, as DNA: TGTGCCAGCAGTTTGGCGGGGACAGGGAGGAAAGAGACCCAGTACTTC. This encodes CASSLAGTGRKETQYF. The chain carries TRBV28 and TRBJ2-5, with TRBD1 matching over 9 bases. The CDR3 consists of 16 residues. The junction had 8 bases not matched to a gene; V was cut back by 3 bases and J by 3 bases. Germline V gene sequence: CDR1 MDHEN, CDR2 SYDVKM.

The rearrangement uses TRBV27 and TRBJ2-4; D not certain. There are 18 residues in the CDR3. V was trimmed by 6 bases and J by 0 bases, leaving 21 bases between them. Germline V gene sequence: CDR1 MNHEY, CDR2 SMNVEV (reference sequence). The CDR3 region has the DNA TGTGCCAGCAGCCCCTTGCTTGCGAGAGTTTTAGCCAAAAACATTCAGTACTTC. It codes for CASSPLLARVLAKNIQYF.

This clone was found once. This chain joins TRBV2 and TRBJ1-3; 10 nucleotides line up with TRBD1. The ends lost 8 bases at V and 1 base at J; junction bases unmatched: 5. This CDR3 contains 15 residues. Germline CDR1 SNHLY, CDR2 FYNNEI. CDR3 coding DNA: TGTGCCAGCGCTCCGGGACAGGGGTCTGGAAACACCATATATTTT. Residues: CASAPGQGSGNTIYF.

J is TRBJ1-2 and V is TRBV19; TRBD1 agrees at 8 bases. Germline loops: CDR1 LNHDA, CDR2 SQIVND (reference sequence). The CDR3 length is 15 residues. Trimming removed 6 bases from V and 4 bases from J; junction bases left unmatched: 10. CDR3 amino acids: CASRAKWTGSYGYTF. The CDR3 DNA follows: TGTGCCAGTAGGGCGAAATGGACAGGGAGCTATGGCTACACCTTC.

The J gene is TRBJ1-4, the V gene TRBV6-5; the D gene is possibly TRBD1 (5 bases). This CDR3 comprises 14 residues. Trimming took off 4 bases at V and 0 bases at J, with 6 bases between the two ends. The germline V gene encodes CDR1 MNHEY and CDR2 SVGAGI. The CDR3 loop reads CASSWGATNEKLFF. Written as DNA, the CDR3 is TGTGCCAGCAGTTGGGGGGCAACTAATGAAAAACTGTTTTTT.

The rearrangement links TRBV19 to TRBJ1-5, with a possible D match to TRBD1 (5 bases). CDR1 is LNHDA, CDR2 SQIVND, per germline (reference sequence). This CDR3 is built from 14 residues. Trimming pared 5 bases from V and 2 bases from J, leaving 10 bases between. The chain's CDR3 is CASSGGGGNQPQHF. The CDR3 nucleotides read TGTGCCAGTAGTGGGGGAGGGGGCAATCAGCCCCAGCATTTT.

The chain carries TRBV7-2 and TRBJ1-2; TRBD1 agrees at 8 bases. In germline, CDR1 is SGHTA, CDR2 FQGNSA. V dropped 5 bases and J dropped 8; count of bases not matched to a gene: 7. The CDR3 spans 13 residues. CDR3 DNA sequence: TGTGCCAGCAGCCCAGGGGGCCTCCGCGGCTACACCTTC. Translation: CASSPGGLRGYTF.

The chain employs TRBV7-2 and TRBJ2-3; TRBD2 agrees at 12 bases. With V trimmed by 5 bases and J by 4 bases, 7 bases remained unmatched. The V gene's germline CDR1 is SGHTA and CDR2 FQGNSA. The CDR3 runs to 16 residues. The chain's CDR3 is CASSRGLAGPADTQYF. As DNA, the CDR3 is TGTGCCAGCAGCCGCGGACTAGCGGGACCGGCAGATACGCAGTATTTT. Together with reference TRBV7-2 and TRBJ2-3, the CDR3 gives the full variable domain: GAGVSQSPSNKVTEKGKDVELRCDPISGHTALYWYRQSLGQGLEFLIYFQGNSAPDKSGLPSDRFSAERTGGSVSTLTIQRTQQEDSAVYLCASSRGLAGPADTQYFGPGTRLTVL.

This chain joins TRBV11-2 and TRBJ1-1; D remains ambiguous. Trimming shortened V by 5 bases and J by 3 bases, and 13 bases separated the two germline ends. The length of the CDR3 is 14 residues. Germline lookup yields CDR1 SGHAT and CDR2 FQNNGV. This CDR3 is CASSAVNLDTEAFF. Written as DNA, the CDR3 is TGTGCCAGCAGCGCAGTCAATCTTGACACTGAAGCTTTCTTT.

The V call is TRBV5-4, the J call TRBJ2-3, with D tentatively TRBD2 (6 bases). Germline CDR1 is SGHNT and CDR2 is YYREEE (reference sequence). CDR3 length: 14 residues. V shed 3 bases and J shed 2 bases, with 10 bases lying between them. The CDR3 coding sequence is TGTGCCAGCAGCTCCGGGGGACCCACAGATACGCAGTATTTT. It encodes CASSSGGPTDTQYF.

The chain carries TRBV6-5 and TRBJ1-3; D unclear. Germline loops: CDR1 MNHEY, CDR2 SVGAGI. The CDR3 is made up of 14 amino acids. V lost 2 bases and J 1 base, leaving 6 bases between the germline ends. CDR3: CASSYRGSGNTIYF. As DNA, the CDR3 is TGTGCCAGCAGTTACCGAGGTTCTGGAAACACCATATATTTT.

Only a few counts were recorded for this clone. This chain uses TRBV7-9 with TRBJ1-1; 7 bases align to TRBD1. Germline assignment: CDR1 SEHNR and CDR2 FQNEAQ (reference sequence). The V gene end was trimmed by 5 bases and the J gene end by 5 bases; junction bases not matched to a gene: 11. The CDR3 totals 15 residues. CDR3 in DNA: TGTGCCAGCAGCCCCCAGACAGGGTTTAGTACTGAAGCTTTCTTT. This encodes CASSPQTGFSTEAFF.

V and J are TRBV6-5 and TRBJ1-5; 7 bases agree with TRBD1. This CDR3 spans 14 amino acids. Germline V gene sequence: CDR1 MNHEY, CDR2 SVGAGI. V dropped 4 bases and J dropped 7; count of bases not matched to a gene: 7. The CDR3 sequence is CASSFDRAEQPQHF. CDR3 DNA sequence: TGTGCCAGCAGTTTCGACAGGGCTGAGCAGCCCCAGCATTTT.

The J gene is TRBJ2-3, the V gene TRBV28; D gene unclear. This CDR3 has 13 residues. Germline assignment: CDR1 MDHEN and CDR2 SYDVKM. V was pared by 8 bases and J by 5 bases, with 14 bases between. In DNA form, the CDR3 reads TGTGCCAGCGGTGCCCTATATGTAGATACGCAGTATTTT. Encoded protein: CASGALYVDTQYF.